This T cell receptor (beta chain) originates from a study of beta chain features in type 1 diabetes. Whole-study findings and limits: These data did not resolve whether HLA type affects TCRB rearrangement. In every one of the four CD4+ subsets, TCRB CDR3s were moderately but significantly shorter in Type 1 diabetes patients.

This clone was seen a handful of times. Its antigen is not known. Germline loops: CDR1 GTSNPN, CDR2 SVGIG (reference sequence). The CDR3 consists of 13 residues. V was shortened by 0 bases and J by 7 bases, with 10 bases between the two germline ends. By way of CD45RO/CCR7/CD25/CD127/CD95/CD27, the CD4+ regulatory, stem cell-like memory, central memory and naive cells were sorted. Post-sort purity exceeded 98% for all sorted populations. Expressed TCRB transcripts were sequenced after all isolated RNA was converted to cDNA. Repertoires were generated with immunoSEQ multiplex PCR, while TCRdb's copy carries only in-frame clones and drops some. The sample lists about 150,000 clones; 7.5% to 9.5% were seen once.

J is TRBJ2-1 and V is TRBV30; D possibly corresponds to TRBD2 (6 bases). This receptor was taken from a woman aged 18-29 years in good health. Sequencing used central memory CD4+ T cells from blood. The CDR3 loop reads CAWSVGGGNEQFF. In DNA, the CDR3 is TGTGCCTGGAGTGTAGGAGGAGGGAATGAGCAGTTCTTC.